A selection of T cell receptor beta chains follows, all from one sample in a study of blood T cell repertoires in COVID-19. Using immunoSEQ multiplex PCR, the repertoire was profiled, and TCRdb retains in-frame clones only, with some absent. The sample contains 200,000 to 250,000 clones, roughly 80% of which appear only once. Sequencing was performed on PBMCs or T cells enriched from blood (not recorded which). Source of these receptors: a man aged 55 to 70 who had recovered from COVID-19. Both conserved end residues are part of each CDR3. The order of the fields is J gene, clone size, V gene, D gene, CDR3 protein, CDR3 DNA. The D gene is left open where the match is weak. Size tells how often a clone was seen (once, few, many) or the class of an expanded clone, and some rows leave it out.

>TRBJ2-7|.|TRBV5-5|TRBD1
CASSAGIQGARYEQYF
TGTGCCAGCAGCGCAGGGATACAGGGGGCTCGATACGAGCAGTACTTC
>TRBJ2-2|few|TRBV5-6|.
CASSLAGNTGELFF
TGTGCCAGCAGCTTGGCAGGGAACACCGGGGAGCTGTTTTTT
>TRBJ2-2|.|TRBV9|.
CASSVALLGELFF
TGTGCCAGCAGCGTAGCCCTCCTCGGGGAGCTGTTTTTT
>TRBJ2-5|many|TRBV5-4|TRBD2
CASSPGVAGGQETQYF
TGTGCCAGCAGCCCCGGGGTAGCGGGGGGCCAAGAGACCCAGTACTTC
>TRBJ1-1|.|TRBV5-1|TRBD1
CASSLRGQGDTEAFF
TGCGCCAGCAGCCTAAGAGGACAGGGAGACACTGAAGCTTTCTTT
>TRBJ2-7|few|TRBV21-1|.
CASSKIAPTRGAYEQYF
TGTGCCAGCAGCAAAATAGCTCCGACTAGAGGGGCATACGAGCAGTACTTC
>TRBJ2-4|once|TRBV4-3|TRBD2
CASSQDSGGFKNIQYF
TGCGCCAGCAGCCAAGATAGCGGGGGGTTCAAAAACATTCAGTACTTC
>TRBJ1-6|once|TRBV27|TRBD1
CASSYRDRGSPLHF
TGTGCCAGCAGTTACCGGGACAGGGGTTCACCCCTCCACTTT
>TRBJ1-3|.|TRBV18|.
CASSPSRNSGNTIYF
TGTGCCAGCTCACCGTCGCGGAACTCTGGAAACACCATATATTTT
>TRBJ2-2|.|TRBV3-1/TRBV3-2|.
CASSQEQGTNTGELFF
TGTGCCAGCAGCCAAGAGCAGGGGACGAACACCGGGGAGCTGTTTTTT
>TRBJ1-1|.|TRBV6-2/TRBV6-3|.
CASSPYGGGVRRTEAFF
TGTGCCAGCAGCCCTTACGGGGGGGGCGTAAGAAGGACTGAAGCTTTCTTT
>TRBJ1-4|.|TRBV6-2/TRBV6-3|.
CASSNGGMEKLFF
TGTGCCAGCAGTAACGGAGGGATGGAAAAACTGTTTTTT
>TRBJ2-5|.|TRBV10-3|TRBD2
CAISESSGGETQYF
TGTGCCATCAGTGAGTCCTCGGGGGGTGAGACCCAGTACTTC
>TRBJ2-3|.|TRBV7-8|.
CASSPFTDTQYF
TGTGCCAGCAGCCCTTTCACAGATACGCAGTATTTT
>TRBJ2-1|.|TRBV3-1/TRBV3-2|.
CASSPISGPNEQFF
TGTGCCAGCAGCCCTATTTCAGGGCCCAATGAGCAGTTCTTC
>TRBJ2-7|.|TRBV6-2/TRBV6-3|TRBD1
CASSSRTGGLYEQYF
TGTGCCAGCAGTTCCCGGACAGGGGGACTCTACGAGCAGTACTTC
>TRBJ1-6|.|TRBV19|TRBD1
CATTPRGQGVASPLHF
TGTGCCACTACCCCTCGAGGGCAGGGGGTTGCCTCACCCCTCCACTTT
>TRBJ1-3|.|TRBV19|.
CATQPFGGGSGNTIYF
TGTGCCACCCAGCCCTTTGGAGGAGGCTCTGGAAACACCATATATTTT
>TRBJ2-6|once|TRBV11-2|TRBD2
CASSLVRGGGSGANVLTF
TGTGCCAGCAGCTTAGTTCGCGGCGGGGGATCTGGGGCCAACGTCCTGACTTTC
>TRBJ1-3|once|TRBV2|TRBD1
CASRLRQGATPGNTIYF
TGTGCCAGCAGACTACGACAGGGGGCGACGCCTGGAAACACCATATATTTT
>TRBJ2-2|.|TRBV3-1/TRBV3-2|.
CASSQKKGDTGELFF
TGTGCCAGCAGCCAAAAAAAGGGAGACACCGGGGAGCTGTTTTTT
>TRBJ1-1|.|TRBV12-5|.
CASGLYGGETEAFF
TGTGCTAGTGGTTTGTATGGGGGGGAGACTGAAGCTTTCTTT
>TRBJ1-5|.|TRBV11-2|.
CASSLGPGESHQPQHF
TGTGCCAGCAGCTTAGGTCCAGGGGAGAGTCATCAGCCCCAGCATTTT
>TRBJ2-2|few|TRBV5-1|TRBD1
CASSFIPGQGDTGELFF
TGCGCCAGCAGCTTTATACCGGGACAGGGAGACACCGGGGAGCTGTTTTTT
>TRBJ1-4|.|TRBV19|TRBD1
CASRSSGTANEKLFF
TGTGCCAGTAGAAGCTCCGGGACAGCAAATGAAAAACTGTTTTTT
>TRBJ1-6|few|TRBV7-8|.
CASTRQDHNSPLHF
TGTGCCAGCACCCGACAGGATCATAATTCACCCCTCCACTTT
>TRBJ2-5|.|TRBV3-1/TRBV3-2|.
CASSQGGRETQYF
TGTGCCAGCAGCCAAGGGGGGCGAGAGACCCAGTACTTC
>TRBJ1-3|few|TRBV13|.
CASSLVTGPGNTIYF
TGTGCCAGCAGCTTAGTTACAGGGCCTGGAAACACCATATATTTT
>TRBJ2-1|few|TRBV11-2|TRBD2
CASSLVTGGSYNEQFF
TGTGCCAGCAGCTTAGTTACGGGGGGCTCCTACAATGAGCAGTTCTTC
>TRBJ2-1|.|TRBV5-1|.
CASSPNNEQFF
TGCGCCAGCAGCCCTAACAATGAGCAGTTCTTC
>TRBJ1-2|.|TRBV5-1|.
CASSLEGSSDGYTF
TGCGCCAGCAGCTTGGAGGGGTCCTCGGATGGCTACACCTTC
>TRBJ2-1|.|TRBV6-4|TRBD2
CASSDFSGGAGEQFF
TGTGCCAGCAGTGACTTTAGCGGGGGGGCCGGTGAGCAGTTCTTC
>TRBJ1-4|.|TRBV11-3|.
CASSPVGGEKLFF
TGTGCCAGCAGCCCGGTAGGGGGTGAAAAACTGTTTTTT
>TRBJ1-5|.|TRBV14|.
CASSQVRGEDQPQHF
TGTGCCAGCAGCCAAGTGCGTGGGGAGGATCAGCCCCAGCATTTT
>TRBJ1-4|.|TRBV27|.
CASRSNSFEKLFF
TGTGCCAGCAGATCCAACTCGTTCGAAAAACTGTTTTTT
>TRBJ2-7|.|TRBV9|TRBD1
CASSSPRTGGGYEQYF
TGTGCCAGCAGCTCCCCGAGGACAGGGGGCGGATACGAGCAGTACTTC
>TRBJ1-2|.|TRBV10-3|.
CAISENLRQFYGYTF
TGTGCCATCAGTGAGAACCTAAGACAGTTTTATGGCTACACCTTC
>TRBJ2-7|few|TRBV18|TRBD1
CASSLEGTGGEQYF
TGTGCCAGCTCCCTGGAGGGGACAGGGGGCGAGCAGTACTTC
>TRBJ1-1|.|TRBV18|TRBD1
CASSEGQGMNTEAFF
TGTGCCAGCTCGGAAGGACAGGGAATGAACACTGAAGCTTTCTTT
>TRBJ2-2|.|TRBV7-6|TRBD2
CASSPLAGGTGELFF
TGTGCCAGCAGCCCCCTAGCGGGGGGCACCGGGGAGCTGTTTTTT
>TRBJ1-2|once|TRBV2|TRBD1
CASATGTGDLEGYTF
TGTGCCAGCGCAACCGGGACAGGGGATCTGGAGGGCTACACCTTC
>TRBJ2-3|.|TRBV5-1|TRBD2
CASSLGLADTDTQYF
TGCGCCAGCAGCTTGGGACTAGCGGACACAGATACGCAGTATTTT
>TRBJ1-6|.|TRBV19|TRBD1
CASSGQGRLHF
TGTGCCAGTAGTGGACAGGGTCGACTCCACTTT
>TRBJ2-5|.|TRBV11-2|.
CASSFRANSQETQYF
TGTGCCAGCAGCTTCCGCGCCAACTCCCAAGAGACCCAGTACTTC
>TRBJ1-4|.|TRBV19|.
CASRKGQTTNEKLFF
TGTGCCAGTAGAAAAGGACAGACAACTAATGAAAAACTGTTTTTT
>TRBJ1-6|.|TRBV7-2|TRBD1
CASSKQGGPNSPLHF
TGTGCCAGCAGCAAGCAGGGGGGACCTAATTCACCCCTCCACTTT
>TRBJ2-1|.|TRBV7-3|TRBD2
CASSQGLAGIGEQFF
TGTGCCAGCAGCCAGGGACTAGCGGGGATTGGGGAGCAGTTCTTC
>TRBJ2-3|.|TRBV10-3|TRBD2
CAISESERGNTDTQYF
TGTGCCATCAGTGAGTCCGAGCGGGGGAACACAGATACGCAGTATTTT
>TRBJ1-5|.|TRBV6-5|.
CASSQTGTPNQPQHF
TGTGCCAGCAGTCAGACCGGGACACCGAATCAGCCCCAGCATTTT
>TRBJ1-1|.|TRBV7-4|.
CASSVDGDTEAFF
TGTGCCAGCAGCGTCGACGGGGACACTGAAGCTTTCTTT
>TRBJ2-2|.|TRBV6-5|.
CASSYRVLNTGELFF
TGTGCCAGCAGTTACCGTGTATTGAACACCGGGGAGCTGTTTTTT
>TRBJ1-5|.|TRBV7-2|TRBD1
CASSLGTGRAWSQHF
TGTGCCAGCAGCTTGGGGACAGGGAGGGCTTGGTCCCAGCATTTT
>TRBJ1-6|.|TRBV5-8|TRBD1
CASSLMPGGATVNSPLHF
TGTGCCAGCAGCTTGATGCCAGGGGGCGCCACCGTAAATTCACCCCTCCACTTT
>TRBJ1-1|.|TRBV30|TRBD1
CAWRRQGANTEAFF
TGTGCCTGGAGGAGACAGGGGGCTAACACTGAAGCTTTCTTT
>TRBJ2-5|.|TRBV24-1|.
CATSDGSAGRETQYF
TGTGCCACCAGTGATGGTTCGGCGGGAAGAGAGACCCAGTACTTC
>TRBJ2-1|once|TRBV15|.
CATSRLPRAGQFF
TGTGCCACCAGCAGGCTACCCAGGGCAGGGCAGTTCTTC
>TRBJ1-1|.|TRBV11-2|.
CASSPTPNTEAFF
TGTGCCAGCAGCCCGACACCGAACACTGAAGCTTTCTTT
>TRBJ2-1|.|TRBV9|TRBD2
CASSATGTSYNEQFF
TGTGCCAGCAGCGCGACCGGGACTAGCTACAATGAGCAGTTCTTC
>TRBJ1-5|once|TRBV5-6|.
CASSLRGGSNQPQHF
TGTGCCAGCAGCTTGAGAGGAGGAAGCAATCAGCCCCAGCATTTT
>TRBJ2-2|.|TRBV11-3|.
CASSLVGGRELFF
TGTGCCAGCAGCTTAGTTGGGGGCCGGGAGCTGTTTTTT